This TCR beta chain was recorded in a study of cytomegalovirus exposure and HLA in healthy donors. Primers: 60 Vbeta forward and 13 Jbeta reverse. Assay used: immunoSEQ multiplex PCR; TCRdb lists only in-frame clones, some missing. The table lists around 170,000 clones, 65% to 85% of them singletons, with 1.5% to 1.7% in the top ten. The V end was cut by 5 bases, the J end by 4 bases, with 14 bases between. The CDR3 has 13 amino acids. Germline CDR1 is GTSNPN and CDR2 is SVGIG (reference sequence). A remark on this clone: Its antigen is currently unknown.

Study-level results: Later, an analysis found that common viral pathogens appeared to be linked with several of the most significant clusters. In vitro confirmation showed three CMV-associated chains to be CMV antigen specific. In a later analysis, an Asian-associated ancestry cluster reportedly showed fewer N-insertions than the approximately 660-donor mean.

This TCR derives from a woman under 30 in good health and CMV-seronegative. This chain connects TRBV30 to TRBJ1-2; D not resolved. The sample taken for sequencing was PBMCs. The CDR3 DNA is TGTGCCTGGTCCGCCGGGAGAAGCTATGGCTACACCTTC. Residues: CAWSAGRSYGYTF. The variable domain in full, with the rest retrieved from reference TRBV30 and TRBJ1-2, is SQTIHQWPATLVQPVGSPLSLECTVEGTSNPNLYWYRQAAGRGLQLLFYSVGIGQISSEVPQNLSASRPQDRQFILSSKKLLLSDSGFYLCAWSAGRSYGYTFGSGTRLTVV.